The following is a T cell receptor (beta chain) sequence with its context. This sample stems from a study of blood T cell repertoires in COVID-19. Across the whole study: Donors in the United States, Italy and Spain gave samples during acute or convalescent COVID-19. The analysed material was cDNA or gDNA that came from T cells, B-cell-depleted T cells, or PBMCs.

It was during active infection that Seattle patients were enrolled and then longitudinally followed. In the authors' workflow: Amplifying reference gene primers gave estimates of nucleated cell counts. Clones were read by immunoSEQ multiplex PCR, and TCRdb kept only the in-frame ones, dropping some. That table is the source of V, J and clone size, and D and trimming were worked out from the DNA. The data hold approximately 480,000 clones, with 89% observed a single time. The clonotype comes from a man between 18 and 29 years old with COVID-19, enrolled during active disease. Sequenced material: peripheral blood.

The CDR3 is CASSIEGGWSTEAFF. For the CDR3, the DNA is TGTGCCAGTAGTATAGAAGGGGGATGGAGCACTGAAGCTTTCTTT. The rearrangement uses TRBV19 and TRBJ1-1; D possibly corresponds to TRBD1 (6 bases). V was cut by 0 bases and J by 4 bases, with 12 bases left in between. The germline gives CDR1 LNHDA, CDR2 SQIVND (reference sequence). This CDR3 has 15 amino acids. Looking up the rest from reference TRBV19 and TRBJ1-1 gives the full variable domain: DGGITQSPKYLFRKEGQNVTLSCEQNLNHDAMYWYRQDPGQGLRLIYYSQIVNDFQKGDIAEGYSVSREKKESFPLTVTSAQKNPTAFYLCASSIEGGWSTEAFFGQGTRLTVV.